The entry below describes one T cell receptor (beta chain). Between the trimmed V and J ends, which lost 0 bases and 3 bases, there was a span of 8 bases. This CDR3 has 14 amino acids. Germline CDR1 MNHEY, CDR2 SVGAGI. The sample is drawn from a study of T cell responses to AZD1222 COVID-19 vaccine. Assay: immunoSEQ multiplex PCR; the TCRdb copy retains only in-frame clones and omits some. The data show roughly 99,000 clones, with 80% to 95% seen just once and about 8.1% held by the top ten. The source is an adult who received the AZD1222 COVID-19 vaccine. This specimen consisted of peripheral blood, obtained 28 days after the second AZD1222 dose. The V and J genes are TRBV6-5 and TRBJ1-1; D uncertain. The chain's CDR3 is CASSYSNTYTEAFF. CDR3 nucleotide sequence: TGTGCCAGCAGTTACTCTAACACCTACACTGAAGCTTTCTTT.